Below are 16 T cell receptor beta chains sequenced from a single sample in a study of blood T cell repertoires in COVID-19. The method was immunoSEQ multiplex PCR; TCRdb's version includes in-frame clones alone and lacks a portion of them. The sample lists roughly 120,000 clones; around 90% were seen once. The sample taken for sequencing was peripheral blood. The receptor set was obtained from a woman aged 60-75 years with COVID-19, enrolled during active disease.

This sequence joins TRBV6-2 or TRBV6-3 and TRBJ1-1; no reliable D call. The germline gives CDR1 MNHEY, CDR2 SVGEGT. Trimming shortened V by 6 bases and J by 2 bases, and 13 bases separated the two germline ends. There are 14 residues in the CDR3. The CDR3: CASSLTSFNTEAFF. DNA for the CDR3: TGTGCCAGCAGCCTCACTTCATTCAACACTGAAGCTTTCTTT.

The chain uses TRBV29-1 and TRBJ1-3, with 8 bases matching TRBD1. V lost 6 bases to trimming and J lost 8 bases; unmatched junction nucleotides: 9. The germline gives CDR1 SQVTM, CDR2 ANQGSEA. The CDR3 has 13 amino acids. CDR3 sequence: CSVPQGARDTIYF. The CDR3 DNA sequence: TGCAGCGTGCCCCAGGGGGCGAGAGACACCATATATTTT.

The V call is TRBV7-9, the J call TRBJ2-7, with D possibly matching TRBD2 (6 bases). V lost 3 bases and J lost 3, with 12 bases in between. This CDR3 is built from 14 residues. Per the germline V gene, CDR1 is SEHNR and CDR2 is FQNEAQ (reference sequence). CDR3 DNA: TGTGCCAGCAGCTTTGGCGCGGGACTCTACGAGCAGTACTTC. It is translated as CASSFGAGLYEQYF.

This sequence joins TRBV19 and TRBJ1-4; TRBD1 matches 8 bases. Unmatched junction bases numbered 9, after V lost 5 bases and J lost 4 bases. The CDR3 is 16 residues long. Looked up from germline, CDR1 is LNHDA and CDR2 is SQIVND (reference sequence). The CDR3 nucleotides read TGTGCCAGTAGTCTCATGACAGGGGCCATTAATGAAAAACTGTTTTTT. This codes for CASSLMTGAINEKLFF. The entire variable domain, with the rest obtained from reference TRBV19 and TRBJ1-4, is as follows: DGGITQSPKYLFRKEGQNVTLSCEQNLNHDAMYWYRQDPGQGLRLIYYSQIVNDFQKGDIAEGYSVSREKKESFPLTVTSAQKNPTAFYLCASSLMTGAINEKLFFGSGTQLSVL.

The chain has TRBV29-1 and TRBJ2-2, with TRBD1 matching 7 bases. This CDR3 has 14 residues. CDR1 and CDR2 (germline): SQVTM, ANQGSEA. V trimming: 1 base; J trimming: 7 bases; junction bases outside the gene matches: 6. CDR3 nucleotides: TGCAGCGTTGAAGTCGAGGGGGCATACGGGGAGCTGTTTTTT. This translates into CSVEVEGAYGELFF.

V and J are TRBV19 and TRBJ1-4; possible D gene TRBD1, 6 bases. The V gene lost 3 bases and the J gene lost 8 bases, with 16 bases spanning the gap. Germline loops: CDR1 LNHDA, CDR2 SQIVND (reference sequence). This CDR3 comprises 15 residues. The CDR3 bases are TGTGCCAGTAGTATCTCGGGGACATACGGGGAAAAACTGTTTTTT. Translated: CASSISGTYGEKLFF.

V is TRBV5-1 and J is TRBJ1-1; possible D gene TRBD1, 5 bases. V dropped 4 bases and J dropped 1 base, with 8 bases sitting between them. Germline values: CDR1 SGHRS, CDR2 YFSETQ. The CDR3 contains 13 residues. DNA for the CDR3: TGCGCCAGCAGCGATCAGGGGAACACTGAAGCTTTCTTT. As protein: CASSDQGNTEAFF. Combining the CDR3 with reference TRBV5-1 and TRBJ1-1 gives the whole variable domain KAGVTQTPRYLIKTRGQQVTLSCSPISGHRSVSWYQQTPGQGLQFLFEYFSETQRNKGNFPGRFSGRQFSNSRSEMNVSTLELGDSALYLCASSDQGNTEAFFGQGTRLTVV.

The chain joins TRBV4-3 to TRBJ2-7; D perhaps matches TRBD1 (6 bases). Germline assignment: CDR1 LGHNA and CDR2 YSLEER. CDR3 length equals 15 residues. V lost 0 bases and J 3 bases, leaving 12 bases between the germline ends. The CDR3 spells CASSQERDIYYEQYF. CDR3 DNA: TGCGCCAGCAGCCAAGAACGGGACATTTACTACGAGCAGTACTTC.

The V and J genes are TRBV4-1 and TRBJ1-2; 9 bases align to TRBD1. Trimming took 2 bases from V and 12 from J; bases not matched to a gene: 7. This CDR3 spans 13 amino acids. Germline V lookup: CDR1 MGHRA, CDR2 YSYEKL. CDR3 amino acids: CASSQTDGTGNTF. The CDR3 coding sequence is TGCGCCAGCAGCCAAACCGACGGGACAGGGAACACCTTC.

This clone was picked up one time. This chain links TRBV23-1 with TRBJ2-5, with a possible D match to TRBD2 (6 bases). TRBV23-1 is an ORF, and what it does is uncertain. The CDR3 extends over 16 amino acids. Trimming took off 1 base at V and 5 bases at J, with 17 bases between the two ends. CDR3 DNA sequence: TGCGCCAGCAGTCAATTAGGAGGAGGAGGGATGGAGACCCAGTACTTC. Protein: CASSQLGGGGMETQYF.

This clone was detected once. As DNA, the CDR3 is TGCGCCAGCGGTTTGGGACAGGGGGCGAATGAGCAGTTCTTC. It translates to CASGLGQGANEQFF. This chain uses TRBV5-1 with TRBJ2-1, with 12 bases that match TRBD1. The CDR3 covers 14 residues. Germline loops: CDR1 SGHRS, CDR2 YFSETQ. J gave up 7 bases and V 7 bases, and 6 bases lay outside the gene matches.

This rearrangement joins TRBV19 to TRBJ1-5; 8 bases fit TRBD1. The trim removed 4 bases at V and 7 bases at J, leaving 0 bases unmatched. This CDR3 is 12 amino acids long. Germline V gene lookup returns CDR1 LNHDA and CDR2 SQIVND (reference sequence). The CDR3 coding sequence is TGTGCCAGTAGTACAGGGGGCCAGCCCCAGCATTTT. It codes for CASSTGGQPQHF.

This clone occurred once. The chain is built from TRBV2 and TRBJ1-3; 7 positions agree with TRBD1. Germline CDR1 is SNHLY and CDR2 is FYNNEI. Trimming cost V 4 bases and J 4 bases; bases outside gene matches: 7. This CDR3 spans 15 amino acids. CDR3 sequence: CASSANRGLGNTIYF. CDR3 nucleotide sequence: TGTGCCAGCAGTGCAAACAGGGGATTGGGAAACACCATATATTTT.

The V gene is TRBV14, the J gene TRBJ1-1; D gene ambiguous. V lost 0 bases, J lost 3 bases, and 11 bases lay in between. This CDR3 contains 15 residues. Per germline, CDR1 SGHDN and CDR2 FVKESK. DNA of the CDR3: TGTGCCAGCAGCCAAGACGACGGGGATTACACTGAAGCTTTCTTT. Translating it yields CASSQDDGDYTEAFF.

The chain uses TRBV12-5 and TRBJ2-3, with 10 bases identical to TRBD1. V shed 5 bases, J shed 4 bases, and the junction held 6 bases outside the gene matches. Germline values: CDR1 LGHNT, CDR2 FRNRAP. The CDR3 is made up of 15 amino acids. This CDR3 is CASGPGTGESDTQYF. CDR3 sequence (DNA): TGTGCTAGTGGTCCGGGGACAGGGGAGTCAGATACGCAGTATTTT.

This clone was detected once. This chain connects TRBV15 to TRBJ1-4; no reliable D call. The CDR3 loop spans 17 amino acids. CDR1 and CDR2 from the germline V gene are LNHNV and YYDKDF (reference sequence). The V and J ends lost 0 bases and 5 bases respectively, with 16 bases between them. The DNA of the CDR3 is TGTGCCACCAGCAGAGATATTTGGGCAGTCCGAAATGAAAAACTGTTTTTT. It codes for CATSRDIWAVRNEKLFF.